The clone carrying this TCR beta chain was observed a handful of times. The data were obtained in a study of high-grade serous ovarian cancer treatment subgroups. In germline, CDR1 is MGHRA, CDR2 YSYEKL. V was clipped by 4 bases and J by 4 bases; unmatched bases: 1. CDR3 size: 14 residues. Tumor tissue was taken before any definitive surgery or chemotherapy was given. Method: immunoSEQ multiplex PCR; TCRdb's copy keeps in-frame clones and lacks some. In the table there are 7,500 or so clones, over 70% of which are singletons. What was sequenced was tumor tissue. The V gene is TRBV4-1, the J gene TRBJ2-5, with TRBD2 identical over 12 bases. This clonotype originated in a human donor with high-grade serous ovarian cancer. Here the CDR3 reads CASSPTSGGETQYF. The CDR3 DNA follows: TGCGCCAGCAGCCCGACTAGCGGGGGAGAGACCCAGTACTTC.